This passage covers 13 T cell receptor beta chains from one sample sequenced in a study of CD4 T cell repertoires in COVID-19. No culture step preceded sequencing of the ex vivo isolated memory T cells. Assay used: immunoSEQ multiplex PCR; TCRdb lists only in-frame clones, some missing. Seen here are fewer than 9,500 clones, 80% to 85% observed once, and the top ten hold less than 2.5%. This specimen consisted of effector memory CD4+ T cells from blood, obtained before the COVID-19 pandemic. The source of these receptors is a human donor who had COVID-19.

CDR3 region: CSVVRGSAGGGETQYF. The CDR3, as DNA: TGCAGCGTTGTAAGGGGGTCGGCGGGAGGGGGAGAGACCCAGTACTTC. The chain uses TRBV29-1 and TRBJ2-5, with 9 positions matching TRBD2. This CDR3 region has 16 residues. The germline CDR1 and CDR2 sequences are SQVTM and ANQGSEA. The V segment lost 4 bases and the J segment 4 bases; nucleotides outside the gene matches: 13.

This chain connects TRBV25-1 to TRBJ1-6; no clear D. CDR1 and CDR2 (germline): MGHDK, SYGVNS. Trimming removed 0 bases at V and 3 bases at J, with 9 bases between. This CDR3 spans 16 amino acids. In DNA form, the CDR3 reads TGTGCCAGCAGTGAATATCCATCAGACTATAATTCACCCCTCCACTTT. It codes for CASSEYPSDYNSPLHF.

V and J are TRBV28 and TRBJ1-3, with D tentatively TRBD1 (5 bases). V dropped 6 bases and J dropped 4 bases, with 25 bases sitting between them. Germline CDR1 MDHEN, CDR2 SYDVKM. This CDR3 is 18 amino acids long. DNA of the CDR3: TGTGCCAGCAGAGCCCGGGGGACGGCATCCATTCAGGGAAACACCATATATTTT. Protein product: CASRARGTASIQGNTIYF. The full variable domain, its missing parts supplied by reference TRBV28 and TRBJ1-3, is DVKVTQSSRYLVKRTGEKVFLECVQDMDHENMFWYRQDPGLGLRLIYFSYDVKMKEKGDIPEGYSVSREKKERFSLILESASTNQTSMYLCASRARGTASIQGNTIYFGEGSWLTVV.

This chain uses TRBV4-1 with TRBJ2-5; 9 bases match TRBD1. V dropped 1 base and J dropped 4; count of bases not matched to a gene: 10. The CDR3 is 17 amino acids. The germline CDR1 and CDR2 sequences are MGHRA and YSYEKL. CDR3 loop: CASSQGVGQGNGETQYF. The CDR3 DNA is TGCGCCAGCAGCCAAGGGGTAGGACAGGGGAATGGAGAGACCCAGTACTTC.

The gene calls are TRBV6-5 and TRBJ2-7; no firm D call. The CDR3 sequence is 14 residues long. V dropped 5 bases and J dropped 1 base, with 12 bases sitting between them. The germline gives CDR1 MNHEY, CDR2 SVGAGI. CDR3 loop: CASSEVSKSYEQYF. The CDR3 DNA reads as TGTGCCAGCAGTGAAGTGTCTAAATCCTACGAGCAGTACTTC.

The chain employs TRBV6-6 and TRBJ2-7; 13 nucleotides align to TRBD2. The CDR3 is made up of 15 amino acids. With V trimmed by 8 bases and J by 5 bases, 9 bases remained unmatched. CDR1 and CDR2 from the germline V gene are MNHNY and SVGAGI (reference sequence). The CDR3 DNA reads TGTGCCAGCGCCCTGGGACTAGCGGGGTTCCACGAGCAGTACTTC. Its translation is CASALGLAGFHEQYF.

The chain recombines TRBV10-2 with TRBJ1-2; a possible D gene is TRBD1 (5 bases). The length of the CDR3 is 13 residues. Germline V lookup: CDR1 WSHSY, CDR2 SAAADI. Trimming removed 4 bases from V and 4 bases from J, with 10 bases in between. CDR3 DNA: TGCGCCAGCAGTGTCGGGGGGGGCTATGGCTACACCTTC. Its protein product is CASSVGGGYGYTF.

This clone has more than one count but fewer than ten. The chain employs TRBV7-9 and TRBJ2-1; 9 bases map to TRBD1. The J segment lost 7 bases and the V segment lost 4 bases, leaving 8 bases of the junction unmatched. The V gene's germline CDR1 is SEHNR and CDR2 FQNEAQ (reference sequence). The CDR3 contains 15 residues. In DNA, the CDR3 is TGTGCCAGCAGCTCATACAGGGGGCCGGGAAATGAGCAGTTCTTC. Its protein product is CASSSYRGPGNEQFF.

This clone came up a few times. This chain uses TRBV7-2 with TRBJ2-4; D is unclear. The CDR3 covers 13 residues. The V gene lost 1 base and the J gene lost 7 bases, with 8 bases spanning the gap. Per germline, CDR1 SGHTA and CDR2 FQGNSA. CDR3 in DNA: TGTGCCAGCAGCTTAGTTCCACGGAACATTCAGTACTTC. It yields the protein CASSLVPRNIQYF.

The rearrangement uses TRBV7-7 and TRBJ2-2, with 8 bases aligning to TRBD1. CDR3 length equals 13 residues. Trimming took 5 bases from V and 7 from J; bases not matched to a gene: 3. Germline CDR1 SSHAT, CDR2 FNYEAQ (reference sequence). The CDR3 is CASSGQGGGELFF. CDR3 sequence (DNA): TGTGCCAGCAGCGGACAGGGTGGCGGGGAGCTGTTTTTT.

The chain joins TRBV19 to TRBJ1-1; 7 bases are shared with TRBD1. CDR1 LNHDA and CDR2 SQIVND come from the germline V gene (reference sequence). This CDR3 spans 15 amino acids. V gave up 4 bases and J gave up 6 bases; unmatched junction bases: 11. The DNA of the CDR3 is TGTGCCAGTAGTACGACAGGGCGTATGGACGCTGAAGCTTTCTTT. Translation: CASSTTGRMDAEAFF.

The rearrangement joins TRBV5-1 to TRBJ2-1; weak D call: TRBD1 (6 bases). Germline V CDR1 and CDR2: SGHRS, YFSETQ. The length of the CDR3 is 13 residues. The V end lost 2 bases, the J end lost 4 bases, and 7 bases lay between the germline ends. CDR3 DNA sequence: TGCGCCAGCAGCTTACAGGGATACAATGAGCAGTTCTTC. Residues: CASSLQGYNEQFF.

The V call is TRBV12-5, the J call TRBJ1-2; 7 bases agree with TRBD1. This CDR3 has 13 amino acids. The trim removed 6 bases at V and 4 bases at J, leaving 5 bases unmatched. Germline CDR1 is LGHNT and CDR2 is FRNRAP. CDR3: CASGPGTAYGYTF. The CDR3 DNA reads TGTGCTAGTGGGCCGGGGACAGCCTATGGCTACACCTTC.